These 9 T cell receptor beta chains share one sample of origin, sequenced in a study of T cell clonotyping in hematopoietic cell transplantation. Regarding time point: recipient sample about 28 days before transplant, after cytoreduction. Profiling relied on immunoSEQ multiplex PCR, and the TCRdb table lists in-frame clones only, not all of them. The data contain approximately 44,000 clones, 85% of them singletons. The sample in question was peripheral blood mononuclear cells, obtained before stem cell transplant. These receptors were taken from a man in his sixties with acute myeloid leukemia. Some clones in this sample may be carry-over from other donors' samples.

This chain links TRBV11-3 with TRBJ1-1; D is perhaps TRBD1 (5 bases). Looked up from germline, CDR1 is SGHNT and CDR2 is YENEEA. This CDR3 spans 16 amino acids. V was clipped by 0 bases and J by 5 bases, with 16 bases between them. CDR3 protein: CASSLDRIGGFTEAFF. DNA of the CDR3: TGTGCCAGCAGCTTAGATCGAATCGGGGGTTTTACTGAAGCTTTCTTT.

V and J are TRBV30 and TRBJ1-4, with D possibly being TRBD1 (5 bases). Trimming shortened V by 0 bases and J by 7 bases, and 9 bases separated the two germline ends. Germline assignment: CDR1 GTSNPN and CDR2 SVGIG (reference sequence). The CDR3 contains 13 residues. CDR3 sequence: CAWSVRRGEKLFF. CDR3 in DNA: TGTGCCTGGAGTGTACGGAGGGGTGAAAAACTGTTTTTT.

The chain is built from TRBV7-9 and TRBJ1-1; D unclear. The CDR3 runs 12 residues. V was clipped by 7 bases and J by 1 base, with 7 bases between them. The germline CDR1 and CDR2 sequences are SEHNR and FQNEAQ (reference sequence). The chain's CDR3 is CASTPRNTEAFF. The CDR3 region has the DNA TGTGCCAGCACCCCCCGGAACACTGAAGCTTTCTTT.

This clone was found a few times. The rearrangement links TRBV6-1 to TRBJ1-2, with D unresolved. Germline CDR1 and CDR2: MNHNS and SASEGT. Trimming shortened V by 2 bases and J by 4 bases, and 8 bases separated the two germline ends. CDR3 length: 13 residues. The CDR3 DNA follows: TGTGCCAGCAGTGAATCTTCCAGCTATGGCTACACCTTC. It codes for CASSESSSYGYTF.

This chain uses TRBV25-1 with TRBJ1-5; no firm D call. CDR3 length equals 13 residues. The germline V gene encodes CDR1 MGHDK and CDR2 SYGVNS. The V gene lost 1 base and the J gene lost 2 bases, with 3 bases spanning the gap. The CDR3: CASSEFGNQPQHF. In DNA form, the CDR3 reads TGTGCCAGCAGTGAATTTGGCAATCAGCCCCAGCATTTT.

The chain uses TRBV4-3 and TRBJ1-3; TRBD1 might be the D (5 bases). Germline V gene data show CDR1 as LGHNA and CDR2 as YSLEER. V gave up 2 bases and J gave up 0 bases, with 11 bases separating them. The CDR3 extends over 16 amino acids. This chain's CDR3 is CASSQPPGPSGNTIYF. CDR3 nucleotides: TGCGCCAGCAGCCAACCCCCAGGGCCCTCTGGAAACACCATATATTTT.

V is TRBV5-1 and J is TRBJ2-2, with D unclear. CDR3 length equals 13 residues. V was cut by 4 bases and J by 5 bases, with 9 bases left in between. Germline CDR1 is SGHRS and CDR2 is YFSETQ. For the CDR3, the DNA is TGCGCCAGCAGCACCCCCGGAACCGGGGAGCTGTTTTTT. Its protein product is CASSTPGTGELFF. Based on the CDR3 plus reference TRBV5-1 and TRBJ2-2, the full variable domain is KAGVTQTPRYLIKTRGQQVTLSCSPISGHRSVSWYQQTPGQGLQFLFEYFSETQRNKGNFPGRFSGRQFSNSRSEMNVSTLELGDSALYLCASSTPGTGELFFGEGSRLTVL.

The chain joins TRBV2 to TRBJ1-4, with D possibly matching TRBD1 (6 bases). CDR3 size: 17 residues. Trimming pared 0 bases from V and 5 bases from J, leaving 16 bases between. Looked up from germline, CDR1 is SNHLY and CDR2 is FYNNEI. In nucleotides, the CDR3 is TGTGCCAGCAGTGAAGCCCCTACAGGGTCGGGAAATGAAAAACTGTTTTTT. It codes for CASSEAPTGSGNEKLFF.

A note on this clone: Sequence at one end of the junction differs from germline and may be a read error. The chain employs TRBV4-3 and TRBJ1-4; D perhaps matches TRBD1 (5 bases). CDR1 and CDR2 from the germline V gene are LGHNA and YSLEER. The CDR3 is 12 residues long. CDR3 sequence: CASSQGRDGVIF. CDR3 sequence (DNA): TGCGCCAGCAGCCAAGGGAGGGACGGCGTAATTTTT.